Shown below are 14 T cell receptor beta chains from a single sample sequenced in a study of a mutant IDH1 vaccine in newly diagnosed glioma. For these TCRs, the target antigens are not known. Clones were read by immunoSEQ multiplex PCR, and TCRdb kept only the in-frame ones, dropping some. The data hold 50,000 to 60,000 clones, with roughly 80% observed a single time. Indicated time point: week 23, last vaccination. The investigators gave 300 ug of mutant IDH1 20-mer peptide in each vaccine dose, together with topical imiquimod. This material consisted of PBMCs, taken from a glioma patient whose treatment included an IDH1 peptide vaccine. Every receptor here comes from a man between 40 and 49 years old with glioma.

This clone was seen a few times. J is TRBJ1-4 and V is TRBV6-5; D might be TRBD1 (6 bases). Germline V gene data show CDR1 as MNHEY and CDR2 as SVGAGI. Trimming removed 10 bases from V and 4 bases from J, with 10 bases in between. There are 12 residues in the CDR3. The CDR3 DNA reads TGTGCCACCGGACAGTTTAATGAAAAACTGTTTTTT. Translating it yields CATGQFNEKLFF.

The chain joins TRBV12-5 to TRBJ2-7, with 8 nucleotides matching TRBD1. With 7 bases clipped from V and 6 bases from J, the junction kept 11 bases outside the gene matches. Germline loops: CDR1 LGHNT, CDR2 FRNRAP. CDR3 length: 14 amino acids. CDR3 coding DNA: TGTGCTAGTGATTATGGACAGGGCCCTGTCGAGCAGTACTTC. Translated: CASDYGQGPVEQYF.

This clone was seen only once. This chain connects TRBV10-3 to TRBJ1-2; D unresolved. Looked up from germline, CDR1 is ENHRY and CDR2 is SYGVKD. The CDR3 consists of 13 residues. Deletions cut 6 bases from V and 5 bases from J, with 13 bases between. The CDR3 bases are TGTGCCATCAGACCTAGGGTTAGGTATGGCTACACCTTC. Amino acid sequence: CAIRPRVRYGYTF.

The chain recombines TRBV30 with TRBJ1-5, with unresolved D. CDR3 length equals 13 residues. CDR1 and CDR2 from the germline V gene are GTSNPN and SVGIG (reference sequence). The V gene lost 0 bases and the J gene lost 3 bases, with 6 bases spanning the gap. CDR3 sequence reads: CAWSVGSNQPQHF. Here the CDR3 DNA reads TGTGCCTGGAGTGTAGGATCCAATCAGCCCCAGCATTTT.

This clone was observed a handful of times. J is TRBJ1-5 and V is TRBV27; no definite D call. The ends were cut back, 3 bases at V and 0 bases at J, with 9 bases in the middle. From germline, CDR1 is MNHEY and CDR2 SMNVEV (reference sequence). CDR3 length: 15 residues. The CDR3 DNA reads as TGTGCCAGCAGTTTCGGACGGTATAGCAATCAGCCCCAGCATTTT. As protein: CASSFGRYSNQPQHF.

The chain uses TRBV6-4 and TRBJ2-2; no definite D call. This CDR3 has 15 residues. Trimming stripped 2 bases from V and 2 bases from J, with 9 bases between. Germline V lookup: CDR1 MRHNA, CDR2 SNTAGT. For the CDR3, the DNA is TGTGCCAGCAGTGACAGGGCGAGAAACACCGGGGAGCTGTTTTTT. Its protein product is CASSDRARNTGELFF.

The CDR3 sequence is CASSDPGTGEDYGYTF. CDR3 in DNA: TGTGCCAGCAGCGACCCCGGGACAGGGGAAGACTATGGCTACACCTTC. This chain links TRBV7-9 with TRBJ1-2; 10 bases line up with TRBD1. The length of the CDR3 is 16 residues. Germline CDR1 SEHNR, CDR2 FQNEAQ (reference sequence). V lost 5 bases to trimming and J lost 3 bases; unmatched junction nucleotides: 9.

This clone was detected once. The CDR3 sequence is CASSAYSGGFDEQFF. In nucleotides, the CDR3 is TGTGCCAGCAGCGCCTATAGCGGGGGATTTGATGAGCAGTTCTTC. The rearrangement links TRBV9 to TRBJ2-1; 9 positions agree with TRBD2. V lost 3 bases, J lost 8 bases, and 9 bases stayed unmatched. The CDR3 contains 15 residues. Germline CDR1 SGDLS, CDR2 YYNGEE. Variable domain in full (rest from reference TRBV9 and TRBJ2-1): DSGVTQTPKHLITATGQRVTLRCSPRSGDLSVYWYQQSLDQGLQFLIQYYNGEERAKGNILERFSAQQFPDLHSELNLSSLELGDSALYFCASSAYSGGFDEQFFGPGTRLTVL.

V gene TRBV5-1 combines with J gene TRBJ1-2; the D gene is possibly TRBD1 (6 bases). CDR3 length: 15 amino acids. Germline CDR1 and CDR2: SGHRS and YFSETQ. V was trimmed by 2 bases and J by 4 bases, leaving 15 bases between them. The CDR3 nucleotides read TGCGCCAGCAGCTTACAGGGCAGAGGTGTCTATGGCTACACCTTC. Translated: CASSLQGRGVYGYTF.

This clone has just a few counts. The rearrangement uses TRBV19 and TRBJ2-7; D remains ambiguous. With 1 base removed from V and 3 bases from J, the gap between germline ends came to 7 bases. The CDR3 spans 13 residues. Looked up from germline, CDR1 is LNHDA and CDR2 is SQIVND (reference sequence). The chain's CDR3 is CASSIGGSYEQYF. DNA of the CDR3: TGTGCCAGTAGTATAGGAGGCAGCTACGAGCAGTACTTC.

This chain connects TRBV15 to TRBJ2-7, with D perhaps TRBD1 or TRBD2 (5 bases each). Germline-derived CDR1 and CDR2 are LNHNV and YYDKDF (reference sequence). V was clipped by 0 bases and J by 2 bases, with 8 bases between them. The CDR3 has 14 residues. The CDR3 sequence: CATSRDGTPYEQYF. The CDR3 DNA reads as TGTGCCACCAGCAGAGATGGGACCCCCTACGAGCAGTACTTC.

The chain recombines TRBV6-1 with TRBJ1-2; 11 nucleotides match TRBD1. CDR3 length: 13 amino acids. V lost 8 bases and J lost 7; bases outside the gene matches: 6. Per the germline V gene, CDR1 is MNHNS and CDR2 is SASEGT. CDR3 DNA: TGTGCCAGCCCCGGGACAGGGGGTTCTGGCTACACCTTC. The encoded protein is CASPGTGGSGYTF.

This chain links TRBV5-1 with TRBJ2-3, with a tentative D call TRBD1 (6 bases). Trimming cost V 4 bases and J 6 bases, with 15 bases left between them. The CDR3 is made up of 14 amino acids. Germline CDR1 SGHRS, CDR2 YFSETQ. The CDR3 spells CASSTTGRGDTQYF. CDR3 coding DNA: TGCGCCAGCAGCACCACAGGGAGAGGTGATACGCAGTATTTT.

This clone was found once. The V call is TRBV5-3, the J call TRBJ2-7; no definite D call. TRBV5-3 is marked as an open reading frame, function uncertain. With 0 bases removed from V and 10 bases from J, the gap between germline ends came to 14 bases. This CDR3 region has 13 residues. The chain's CDR3 is CARSLAVRIRQYF. In nucleotides, the CDR3 is TGTGCCAGAAGCTTGGCCGTTCGGATCCGACAGTACTTC.